This T cell receptor (beta chain) emerged from a study of T cell responses to AZD1222 COVID-19 vaccine. As for the study in general: Pooled together were second doses at about 4 or about 12 weeks. Whole-study findings and limits: Baseline seropositivity occurred in only six AZD1222 recipients. Clonal diversity may have been underestimated, and the donors were mostly white British, with more females than males. No repertoire was sampled before or during the peak T cell response, only after it.

Comments on this clone: Its specificity is not known.

This CDR3 has 16 residues. V lost 4 bases and J lost 0, with 16 bases in between. In germline, CDR1 is SGHAT, CDR2 FQDESV (reference sequence). The assay was immunoSEQ multiplex PCR, and TCRdb's table has in-frame clones only and misses some. The repertoire holds roughly 80,000 clones, with over 80% as singletons. This TCR derives from an adult in good health. The V and J genes are TRBV11-1 and TRBJ2-7; D gene uncertain. Source: peripheral blood, taken on day 0 of AZD1222 vaccination. In nucleotides, the CDR3 is TGTGCCAGCAGCTCGGGCCGTGGACGGAGCTCCTACGAGCAGTACTTC. Encoded protein: CASSSGRGRSSYEQYF.